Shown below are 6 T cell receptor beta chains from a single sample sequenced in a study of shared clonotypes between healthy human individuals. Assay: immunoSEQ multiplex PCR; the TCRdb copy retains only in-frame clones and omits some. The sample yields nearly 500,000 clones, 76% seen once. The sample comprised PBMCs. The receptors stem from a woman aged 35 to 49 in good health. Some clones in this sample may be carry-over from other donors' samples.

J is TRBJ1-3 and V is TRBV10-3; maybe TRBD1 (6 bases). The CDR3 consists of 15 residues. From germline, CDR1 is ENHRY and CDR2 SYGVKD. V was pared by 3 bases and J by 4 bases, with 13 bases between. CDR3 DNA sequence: TGTGCCATCAGTGATATGGGGGCAGAGGGAAACACCATATATTTT. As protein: CAISDMGAEGNTIYF.

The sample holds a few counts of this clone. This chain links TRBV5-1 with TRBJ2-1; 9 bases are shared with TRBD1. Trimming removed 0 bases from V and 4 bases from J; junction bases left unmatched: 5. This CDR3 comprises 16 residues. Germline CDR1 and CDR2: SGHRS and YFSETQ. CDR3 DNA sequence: TGCGCCAGCAGCTTGGGCCCGGGACAGGGTTACAATGAGCAGTTCTTC. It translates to CASSLGPGQGYNEQFF.

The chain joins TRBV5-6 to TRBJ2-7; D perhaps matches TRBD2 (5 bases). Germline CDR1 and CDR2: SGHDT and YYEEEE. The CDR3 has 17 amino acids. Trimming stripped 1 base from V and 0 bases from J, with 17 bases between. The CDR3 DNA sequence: TGTGCCAGCAGCTTGTTAGATCGGCTAGCCTGCTCCTACGAGCAGTACTTC. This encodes CASSLLDRLACSYEQYF. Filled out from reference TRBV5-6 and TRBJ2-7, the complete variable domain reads DAGVTQSPTHLIKTRGQQVTLRCSPKSGHDTVSWYQQALGQGPQFIFQYYEEEERQRGNFPDRFSGHQFPNYSSELNVNALLLGDSALYLCASSLLDRLACSYEQYFGPGTRLTVT.

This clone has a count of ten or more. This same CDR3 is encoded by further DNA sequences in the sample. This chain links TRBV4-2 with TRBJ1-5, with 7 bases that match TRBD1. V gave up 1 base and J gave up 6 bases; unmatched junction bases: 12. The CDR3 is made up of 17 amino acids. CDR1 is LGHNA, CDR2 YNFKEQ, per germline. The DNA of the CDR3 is TGTGCCAGCAGCCAAGGACCTTCGAACAGGGGAAGTCAGCCCCAGCATTTT. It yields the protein CASSQGPSNRGSQPQHF.

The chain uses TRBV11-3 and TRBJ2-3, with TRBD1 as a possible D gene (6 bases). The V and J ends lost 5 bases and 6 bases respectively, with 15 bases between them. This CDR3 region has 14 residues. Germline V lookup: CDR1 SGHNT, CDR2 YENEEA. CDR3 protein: CASSKDTGMDTQYF. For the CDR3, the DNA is TGTGCCAGCAGCAAAGATACAGGGATGGATACGCAGTATTTT.

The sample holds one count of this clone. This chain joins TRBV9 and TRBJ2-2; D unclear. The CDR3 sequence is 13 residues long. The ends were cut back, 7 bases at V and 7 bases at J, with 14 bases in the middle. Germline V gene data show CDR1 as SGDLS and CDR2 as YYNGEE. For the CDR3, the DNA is TGTGCCAGCGCCACCTCTGCTGGCGGGGAGCTGTTTTTT. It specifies CASATSAGGELFF.